This TCR beta chain was found in a study of human T cells and chemical hapten exposure. The CDR3 length is 12 residues. A note on this clonotype: What it recognizes is unknown. The junction departs from germline at one end; a sequencing error may be responsible.

Time point: patch test 1, 2 weeks after DPC sensitization. Stated treatment: therapeutic diphenylcyclopropenone sensitization with weekly scalp DPC. Study-wide results and caveats: The study found expanded TCRs formed significantly more large CDR3 similarity clusters than controls.

TCRdb fed the RACE reads into MiXCR, producing one record per CDR3 protein. Of about 360,000 distinct CDR3 sequences listed, approximately 6.3% are singletons. Sequenced material: whole blood, taken in connection with sensitization to the hapten diphenylcyclopropenone (DPC). The chain recombines TRBV12-3 or TRBV12-4 with TRBJ1-4; 9 bases are a match to TRBD1. This TCR was recovered from a woman younger than 35 with alopecia areata. Some clones in this sample may be carry-over from other donors' samples. The CDR3 reads CASSLGDREVGF. DNA for the CDR3: TGTGCCAGCAGTTTAGGGGACAGGGAAGTTGGGTTT.